The 20 T cell receptor beta chains listed next were all sequenced from one sample in a study of blood T cell repertoires in COVID-19. Here immunoSEQ multiplex PCR was the method, and the copy in TCRdb shows in-frame clones only, minus some. This table holds approximately 140,000 clones, about 89% found once. Sequenced: peripheral blood. The receptors shown here come from an older man with acute or convalescent COVID-19.

This sequence joins TRBV2 and TRBJ2-7; D perhaps matches TRBD2 (5 bases). Germline values: CDR1 SNHLY, CDR2 FYNNEI. CDR3 size: 11 residues. V was pared by 5 bases and J by 7 bases, with 9 bases between. The CDR3 loop reads CASSRLQEQYF. As DNA, the CDR3 is TGTGCCAGCAGTAGACTACAAGAGCAGTACTTC.

This chain links TRBV5-1 with TRBJ1-1, with 8 bases aligning to TRBD1. The ends lost 4 bases at V and 1 base at J; junction bases unmatched: 3. The CDR3 loop spans 14 amino acids. CDR1 is SGHRS, CDR2 YFSETQ, per germline. The CDR3 sequence: CASSTDRGNTEAFF. In DNA form, the CDR3 reads TGCGCCAGCAGCACAGACAGGGGGAACACTGAAGCTTTCTTT.

The J gene is TRBJ2-3, the V gene TRBV9, with TRBD2 identical over 8 bases. Looked up from germline, CDR1 is SGDLS and CDR2 is YYNGEE. The V and J ends lost 0 bases and 1 base, in that order; junction bases with no gene match: 13. The CDR3 consists of 19 residues. The CDR3 region is CASSVGVSGTPRGTDTQYF. The CDR3 bases are TGTGCCAGCAGCGTAGGGGTTAGCGGGACCCCCAGGGGCACAGATACGCAGTATTTT.

This sequence joins TRBV7-8 and TRBJ2-3; TRBD2 matches at 8 bases. Germline-derived CDR1 and CDR2 are SGHVS and FQNEAQ. Trimming removed 5 bases from V and 1 base from J; junction bases left unmatched: 5. This CDR3 has 15 amino acids. The CDR3 bases are TGTGCCAGCAGCCCCGAAGCGGGGGGCACAGATACGCAGTATTTT. Protein: CASSPEAGGTDTQYF.

The CDR3 bases are TGTGCCAGCAGTGTATACCCGAGCGGGAACTACAATGAGCAGTTCTTC. This gives the protein CASSVYPSGNYNEQFF. The chain joins TRBV6-4 to TRBJ2-1, with 7 bases lining up with TRBD2. The trim removed 4 bases at V and 3 bases at J, leaving 9 bases unmatched. The CDR3 has 16 residues. Germline CDR1 is MRHNA and CDR2 is SNTAGT.

This chain links TRBV18 with TRBJ1-1; TRBD1 agrees at 9 bases. Germline V gene data show CDR1 as KGHSH and CDR2 as LQKENI. Unmatched junction bases numbered 11, after V lost 3 bases and J lost 12 bases. The CDR3 is 14 amino acids. The chain's CDR3 is CASSPDRGTGLTFF. The CDR3 DNA is TGTGCCAGCTCACCCGATCGGGGGACAGGGTTGACTTTCTTT.

This clone was detected only once. This chain connects TRBV14 to TRBJ2-2, with 7 bases that match TRBD1. V trimming: 0 bases; J trimming: 3 bases; junction bases outside the gene matches: 7. The germline V gene encodes CDR1 SGHDN and CDR2 FVKESK. There are 17 residues in the CDR3. The CDR3 nucleotides read TGTGCCAGCAGCCAAGATATCGTACAGGGGTACACCGGGGAGCTGTTTTTT. Its protein product is CASSQDIVQGYTGELFF. Using reference TRBV14 and TRBJ2-2 for the parts outside the CDR3, the full variable domain is EAGVTQFPSHSVIEKGQTVTLRCDPISGHDNLYWYRRVMGKEIKFLLHFVKESKQDESGMPNNRFLAERTGGTYSTLKVQPAELEDSGVYFCASSQDIVQGYTGELFFGEGSRLTVL.

This sequence joins TRBV4-1 and TRBJ1-1; 10 bases align to TRBD1. Germline assignment: CDR1 MGHRA and CDR2 YSYEKL. This CDR3 has 15 residues. V lost 1 base to trimming and J lost 5 bases; unmatched junction nucleotides: 4. The CDR3 loop is CASSQADRGGTEAFF. The CDR3 DNA is TGCGCCAGCAGCCAAGCGGACAGGGGGGGGACTGAAGCTTTCTTT.

The CDR3 DNA follows: TGCAGCGCATGGGACGGGAGTAGCCACGAGCAGTACTTC. It specifies CSAWDGSSHEQYF. The chain is built from TRBV29-1 and TRBJ2-7; maybe TRBD2 (6 bases). V lost 7 bases, J lost 5 bases, and 18 bases lay in between. CDR1 and CDR2 from the germline V gene are SQVTM and ANQGSEA. The CDR3 spans 13 residues.

This chain uses TRBV29-1 with TRBJ1-2, with a weak D call TRBD1 (5 bases). CDR1 SQVTM and CDR2 ANQGSEA come from the germline V gene. The CDR3 has 12 amino acids. The germline V and J ends were trimmed by 4 bases and 1 base, with 7 bases remaining between them. The CDR3 DNA is TGCAGCGTTGGGGGGGGTAACTATGGCTACACCTTC. It codes for CSVGGGNYGYTF.

The DNA of the CDR3 is TGTGCCAGCAGGTATTCGACAGGGTCGTACACCGGGGAGCTGTTTTTT. Encoded protein: CASRYSTGSYTGELFF. The chain is built from TRBV5-8 and TRBJ2-2, with TRBD1 matching 7 bases. The germline V gene has CDR1 SGHTS and CDR2 YDEGEE. The CDR3 has 16 amino acids. V was pared by 5 bases and J by 3 bases, with 10 bases of the junction left unmatched.

CDR3 bases: TGTGCCAGTAGTATCAATGGACAGGGAGGACAGCCCCAGCATTTT. This encodes CASSINGQGGQPQHF. J is TRBJ1-5 and V is TRBV19; 8 bases are shared with TRBD1. This CDR3 has 15 residues. V lost 3 bases, J lost 7 bases, and 8 bases stayed unmatched. Looked up from germline, CDR1 is LNHDA and CDR2 is SQIVND (reference sequence).

V is TRBV7-6 and J is TRBJ2-1; TRBD1 aligns across 8 bases. This CDR3 is built from 16 residues. J lost 0 bases, V lost 5 bases, and 6 bases had no gene match. Per germline, CDR1 SGHVS and CDR2 FNYEAQ. The CDR3 region is CASSPGGSSSYNEQFF. The CDR3 DNA reads as TGTGCCAGCAGCCCAGGGGGCTCGAGCTCCTACAATGAGCAGTTCTTC.

The chain couples TRBV11-3 to TRBJ2-1, with TRBD1 identical over 8 bases. The ends lost 5 bases at V and 2 bases at J; junction bases unmatched: 8. There are 16 residues in the CDR3. Germline CDR1 reads SGHNT; CDR2 reads YENEEA. CDR3 residues: CASSDRGLRAYNEQFF. CDR3 coding DNA: TGTGCCAGCAGCGACAGGGGCCTGCGGGCCTACAATGAGCAGTTCTTC. Full variable domain (rest looked up from reference TRBV11-3 and TRBJ2-1): EAGVVQSPRYKIIEKKQPVAFWCNPISGHNTLYWYLQNLGQGPELLIRYENEEAVDDSQLPKDRFSAERLKGVDSTLKIQPAELGDSAVYLCASSDRGLRAYNEQFFGPGTRLTVL.

The chain recombines TRBV5-5 with TRBJ2-3; 10 bases agree with TRBD2. CDR1 SGHKS and CDR2 YYEKEE come from the germline V gene (reference sequence). The CDR3 loop spans 17 amino acids. V shed 0 bases and J 5 bases; nucleotides not matched to a gene: 9. This CDR3 is CASSLEMRTSGLDTQYF. The CDR3 DNA reads TGTGCCAGCAGCTTGGAGATGCGGACTAGCGGTTTAGATACGCAGTATTTT.

This chain connects TRBV19 to TRBJ2-4; TRBD1 aligns across 9 bases. The V gene's germline CDR1 is LNHDA and CDR2 SQIVND (reference sequence). CDR3 length: 15 amino acids. The junction had 9 bases not matched to a gene; V was cut back by 3 bases and J by 9 bases. The CDR3 DNA is TGTGCCAGTAGTATCGCGAGGGACAGGGAGATCATTCAGTACTTC. Residues: CASSIARDREIIQYF.

J is TRBJ2-7 and V is TRBV2; 9 bases map to TRBD1. Germline CDR1 reads SNHLY; CDR2 reads FYNNEI. Germline trimming cut 4 bases from V and 4 bases from J; bases unmatched to any gene: 8. There are 15 residues in the CDR3. CDR3 protein: CASSGGTGLGYEQYF. The CDR3 DNA reads TGTGCCAGCAGTGGTGGGACAGGGTTGGGGTACGAGCAGTACTTC.

This chain links TRBV5-1 with TRBJ1-4, with D perhaps matching TRBD1 (5 bases). Germline V CDR1 and CDR2: SGHRS, YFSETQ. The ends were cut back, 3 bases at V and 12 bases at J, with 24 bases in the middle. The CDR3 length is 16 residues. The chain's CDR3 is CASSSLVGTPERELFF. DNA for the CDR3: TGCGCCAGCAGCTCTCTCGTCGGGACCCCCGAGCGGGAACTGTTTTTT.

The V gene is TRBV6-4, the J gene TRBJ1-6, with 10 bases aligning to TRBD1. The CDR3 totals 15 residues. J lost 10 bases, V lost 6 bases, and 9 bases had no gene match. The V gene's germline CDR1 is MRHNA and CDR2 SNTAGT. The CDR3 region is CASREGTGVGSPLHF. The CDR3, as DNA: TGTGCCAGCAGAGAAGGGACAGGGGTAGGGTCACCCCTCCACTTT.

For the CDR3, the DNA is TGTGCCAGCAGTTACGGACAGGGACGGGGGCAGTACTTC. Protein product: CASSYGQGRGQYF. The rearrangement links TRBV6-5 to TRBJ2-7; TRBD1 matches at 8 bases. CDR1 and CDR2 (germline): MNHEY, SVGAGI. Trimming took 2 bases from V and 9 from J; bases not matched to a gene: 6. There are 13 residues in the CDR3.